The source of this T cell receptor beta chain is a study of blood T cell repertoires in COVID-19. In the study overall: Spain, Italy and the United States supplied samples that represented acute and convalescent COVID-19. T cells, B-cell-depleted T cells, or PBMCs supplied cDNA or gDNA.

In the authors' methods: Estimation of nucleated cell counts relied on the amplification of reference gene primers. TCRdb's table, derived via immunoSEQ multiplex PCR, lists solely in-frame clones and lacks some. The DNA was the basis for D and trimming; V, J and clone size are from that table. The top ten hold around 2.9% of the sample, which has approximately 80,000 clones, approximately 85% seen once. Recruited during active infection, patients (from Seattle) were subsequently followed longitudinally. Germline V lookup: CDR1 SGHVS, CDR2 FQNEAQ. This CDR3 comprises 16 residues. Unmatched junction bases numbered 12, after V lost 5 bases and J lost 5 bases.

The sequence was collected from a woman of 80 years or more with COVID-19, enrolled during active disease. Sequencing used peripheral blood. The chain is built from TRBV7-8 and TRBJ1-5, with TRBD1 identical over 7 bases. In nucleotides, the CDR3 is TGTGCCAGCAGCCATAGAGGGGGACAGAGCTATCAGCCCCAGCATTTT. Translated: CASSHRGGQSYQPQHF.